Each of the 14 T cell receptor beta chains below was sequenced from the same sample in a study of cytomegalovirus exposure and HLA in healthy donors. PCR primers comprised 60 Vbeta and 13 Jbeta primers. Assay: immunoSEQ multiplex PCR; the TCRdb copy retains only in-frame clones and omits some. The profile shows fewer than 140,000 clones, 60% to 80% of them singletons. The sequencing sample was made of PBMCs. All receptors come from a middle-aged man in good health and CMV-seronegative.

The chain has TRBV19 and TRBJ1-5; the D is unclear. V was trimmed by 1 base and J by 0 bases, leaving 7 bases between them. CDR3 length: 15 residues. Germline V gives CDR1 LNHDA, CDR2 SQIVND (reference sequence). CDR3 region: CASSIGAGSNQPQHF. CDR3 nucleotides: TGTGCCAGTAGTATAGGGGCAGGTAGCAATCAGCCCCAGCATTTT.

This clone has a single count. The V and J genes are TRBV5-1 and TRBJ2-3; 14 bases line up with TRBD2. The CDR3 runs to 18 residues. CDR1 and CDR2 from the germline V gene are SGHRS and YFSETQ. J was trimmed by 0 bases and V by 4 bases; bases with no gene match: 7. CDR3 loop: CASSKGLAGASSTDTQYF. The CDR3 bases are TGCGCCAGCAGCAAGGGACTAGCGGGGGCTTCTAGCACAGATACGCAGTATTTT.

The chain is built from TRBV6-5 and TRBJ2-3, with D perhaps TRBD1 (6 bases). CDR3 length equals 15 residues. Germline CDR1 MNHEY, CDR2 SVGAGI. V lost 6 bases and J lost 3, with 16 bases in between. CDR3 in amino acids: CASSGTTIRTDTQYF. The CDR3 nucleotides are TGTGCCAGCAGCGGGACAACGATCCGAACAGATACGCAGTATTTT.

V is TRBV6-5 and J is TRBJ1-2; possible D gene TRBD1, 5 bases. Germline-derived CDR1 and CDR2 are MNHEY and SVGAGI. V lost 2 bases to trimming and J lost 3 bases, with 16 bases between them. CDR3 length equals 16 residues. CDR3 sequence reads: CASSYGMGGVYYGYTF. The CDR3 nucleotides are TGTGCCAGCAGTTACGGAATGGGGGGGGTTTACTATGGCTACACCTTC.

The CDR3 reads CASSGLTGVKSQQYF. CDR3 bases: TGTGCCAGCAGTGGGTTGACAGGTGTGAAATCGCAGCAGTACTTC. This chain joins TRBV6-1 and TRBJ2-7; D may be TRBD1 (6 bases). There are 15 residues in the CDR3. Germline V gene data show CDR1 as MNHNS and CDR2 as SASEGT. Between the trimmed V and J ends, which lost 4 bases and 8 bases, there was a span of 21 bases.

This clone was seen just once. The rearrangement joins TRBV29-1 to TRBJ2-7, with 12 bases matching TRBD1. The CDR3 loop spans 15 amino acids. Germline V lookup: CDR1 SQVTM, CDR2 ANQGSEA. V was pared by 5 bases and J by 0 bases, with 5 bases of the junction left unmatched. Written as DNA, the CDR3 is TGCAGCGTTATGGGACAGGGGGCTTCCTCCTACGAGCAGTACTTC. Protein: CSVMGQGASSYEQYF.

V gene TRBV7-9 combines with J gene TRBJ1-1; D is uncertain. Germline CDR1 is SEHNR and CDR2 is FQNEAQ (reference sequence). CDR3 length equals 14 residues. Trimming took off 4 bases at V and 2 bases at J, with 11 bases between the two ends. DNA of the CDR3: TGTGCCAGCAGCTCTTTCGGACTTAACACTGAAGCTTTCTTT. Translation gives CASSSFGLNTEAFF.

The chain recombines TRBV19 with TRBJ2-2; D unclear. Germline V gene sequence: CDR1 LNHDA, CDR2 SQIVND (reference sequence). This CDR3 is built from 14 residues. Trimming removed 4 bases at V and 1 base at J, with 7 bases between. The CDR3 region has the DNA TGTGCCAGTAGTAGTCGGGTGAACACCGGGGAGCTGTTTTTT. Protein sequence: CASSSRVNTGELFF.

The chain has TRBV5-1 and TRBJ2-5; TRBD2 aligns across 8 bases. Germline assignment: CDR1 SGHRS and CDR2 YFSETQ. After removal of 0 bases from V and 3 bases from J, the junction contained 7 bases not matched to a gene. The CDR3 is made up of 16 amino acids. The CDR3 is CASSLVVRGAEETQYF. The CDR3 region has the DNA TGCGCCAGCAGCTTGGTAGTGCGGGGGGCGGAAGAGACCCAGTACTTC. The full variable domain, its missing parts supplied by reference TRBV5-1 and TRBJ2-5, is KAGVTQTPRYLIKTRGQQVTLSCSPISGHRSVSWYQQTPGQGLQFLFEYFSETQRNKGNFPGRFSGRQFSNSRSEMNVSTLELGDSALYLCASSLVVRGAEETQYFGPGTRLLVL.

The CDR3 is CASIVTGSGYTF. The CDR3 coding sequence is TGTGCCAGCATCGTAACAGGGTCCGGCTACACCTTC. This chain links TRBV7-9 with TRBJ1-2; TRBD1 is a possible D gene (6 bases). Trimming cost V 7 bases and J 8 bases, with 14 bases left between them. This CDR3 is built from 12 residues. The V gene's germline CDR1 is SEHNR and CDR2 FQNEAQ (reference sequence).

The genes are TRBV7-9 and TRBJ2-3; 10 bases fit TRBD2. Germline V lookup: CDR1 SEHNR, CDR2 FQNEAQ (reference sequence). Trimming at V came to 5 bases and at J to 0 bases, leaving 14 bases not matched to a gene. The CDR3 spans 19 residues. The CDR3 nucleotides are TGTGCCAGCAGCCCCGGGTTAGCGGGGGGAATGTCTAGCACAGATACGCAGTATTTT. This translates into CASSPGLAGGMSSTDTQYF. The variable domain in full, with the rest retrieved from reference TRBV7-9 and TRBJ2-3, is DTGVSQNPRHKITKRGQNVTFRCDPISEHNRLYWYRQTLGQGPEFLTYFQNEAQLEKSRLLSDRFSAERPKGSFSTLEIQRTEQGDSAMYLCASSPGLAGGMSSTDTQYFGPGTRLTVL.

The chain couples TRBV14 to TRBJ2-5; 8 bases align to TRBD1. The germline CDR1 and CDR2 sequences are SGHDN and FVKESK. The CDR3 spans 14 residues. The V segment lost 4 bases and the J segment 2 bases; nucleotides outside the gene matches: 3. CDR3 in DNA: TGTGCCAGCAGCCGAGACAGGGGTCAAGAGACCCAGTACTTC. It codes for CASSRDRGQETQYF.

The chain recombines TRBV5-5 with TRBJ2-7, with unresolved D. Germline CDR1 SGHKS, CDR2 YYEKEE (reference sequence). Trimming left V 0 bases short and J 4 bases short, with 8 bases between. The CDR3 extends over 13 amino acids. The CDR3 sequence: CASSLASTYEQYF. Here the CDR3 DNA reads TGTGCCAGCAGCTTGGCTTCTACGTACGAGCAGTACTTC.

The chain links TRBV4-2 to TRBJ2-1, with 11 bases matching TRBD2. The CDR3 is made up of 15 amino acids. Unmatched junction bases numbered 2, after V lost 1 base and J lost 6 bases. The germline CDR1 and CDR2 sequences are LGHNA and YNFKEQ. The CDR3 coding sequence is TGTGCCAGCAGCCAAGCACTAGCGGGGGCCAATGAGCAGTTCTTC. Translation: CASSQALAGANEQFF.